These T cell receptor beta chains were read from a single sample in a study of cytomegalovirus exposure and HLA in healthy donors. Only in-frame clones appear in the TCRdb table, and some are missing; sequencing was by immunoSEQ multiplex PCR. The sample includes 140,000 to 150,000 clones, 77% of them seen just once. Sequencing input: PBMCs. The receptors come from a male donor in good health and CMV-seronegative. CDR3s include the opening cysteine and the closing phenylalanine or tryptophan. The D gene is left open where the match is weak. Clone size, where shown, is once, few, many, or a class for clones that have expanded.

v_call	j_call	clone_size	d_call	cdr3_nt	cdr3_aa
TRBV10-3	TRBJ1-1	NA	NA	TGTGCCATCAGTAGGGGTGGGGAGAACACTGAAGCTTTCTTT	CAISRGGENTEAFF
TRBV28	TRBJ2-7	NA	NA	TGTGCCAGCAGTTCCGCTCCGACACGCTACGAGCAGTACTTC	CASSSAPTRYEQYF
TRBV6-5	TRBJ2-1	NA	TRBD2	TGTGCCAGCAGTTGGGACTACCAGGGAAAAAATGAGCAGTTCTTC	CASSWDYQGKNEQFF
TRBV19	TRBJ2-2	NA	TRBD1	TGTGCCAGTAAAACGTTCAAACTTCGGACAGGGAGTACCGGGGAGCTGTTTTTT	CASKTFKLRTGSTGELFF
TRBV18	TRBJ1-2	once	NA	TGTGCCAGCTCACCATGGGACAATGGCTACACCTTC	CASSPWDNGYTF
TRBV2	TRBJ2-7	NA	NA	TGTGCCAGCAGTGGCGTTAACGAGCAGTACTTC	CASSGVNEQYF
TRBV5-1	TRBJ2-5	NA	TRBD1	TGCGCCAGCAGTCCCCAGGGACAGCATTCAGAGACCCAGTACTTC	CASSPQGQHSETQYF
TRBV9	TRBJ1-1	NA	NA	TGTGCCAGCAGCCTCACTTCGACAGGGAACACTGAAGCTTTCTTT	CASSLTSTGNTEAFF
TRBV6-1	TRBJ2-1	few	NA	TGTGCCAGCAGTGAGGGTGGGGGCTACGCAGAGCAGTTCTTC	CASSEGGGYAEQFF
TRBV11-1	TRBJ1-5	NA	NA	TGTGCCAGCAGCTTAGTCACGGGTCAGCCCCAGCATTTT	CASSLVTGQPQHF
TRBV4-1	TRBJ1-2	once	NA	TGCGCCAGCAGCCAAGAGGCGGGAGCCGGTTATGGCTACACCTTC	CASSQEAGAGYGYTF
TRBV28	TRBJ2-6	NA	NA	TGTGCCAGCAGTTTGGGCAGGGTCCTCTCTGGGGCCAACGGCCTGACTTTC	CASSLGRVLSGANGLTF
TRBV27	TRBJ1-1	NA	TRBD1	TGTGCCAGCAGTCCACAATCCGACAGGGGGCGCCAAGCTTTCTTT	CASSPQSDRGRQAFF
TRBV6-1	TRBJ2-1	NA	NA	TGTGCCATTCAGACAGGCACCTACAATGAGCAGTTCTTC	CAIQTGTYNEQFF
TRBV5-4	TRBJ2-7	NA	NA	TGTGCCAGCAGCTTGGAGGCTAGCGAGTGGTCCGAGCAGTACTTC	CASSLEASEWSEQYF
TRBV5-5	TRBJ2-2	few	NA	TGTGCCAGCAGCTTGGCAGGGTTGGAGACCGGGGAGCTGTTTTTT	CASSLAGLETGELFF
TRBV6-5	TRBJ1-3	NA	NA	TGTGCCAGCAGTCGGGAGTCTGGAAACACCATATATTTT	CASSRESGNTIYF
TRBV19	TRBJ2-1	NA	TRBD1	TGTGCCAGTACTCAGGACAGGGGGCGGAATGAGCAGTTCTTC	CASTQDRGRNEQFF
TRBV27	TRBJ2-7	NA	NA	TGTGCCAGCAGTTCAGGGTCCCCCTACGAGCAGTACTTC	CASSSGSPYEQYF
TRBV7-3	TRBJ1-2	NA	TRBD1	TGTGCCAGCAGCTTGACAGGGGGTCAAAGCTATGGCTACACCTTC	CASSLTGGQSYGYTF
TRBV10-3	TRBJ2-5	NA	NA	TGTGCCATCAGTGAGTCGAGCAGGGGGAGGCAAGAGACCCAGTACTTC	CAISESSRGRQETQYF
TRBV19	TRBJ2-3	NA	TRBD1	TGTGCCAGTAGGTCGAGACAGGGGTTGGATACGCAGTATTTT	CASRSRQGLDTQYF
TRBV27	TRBJ1-4	NA	NA	TGTGCCACCAGACTGTTGGCGGAGACTAATGAAAAACTGTTTTTT	CATRLLAETNEKLFF
TRBV19	TRBJ1-5	NA	NA	TGTGCCAGTAGAGGCGGGACTACCAATCAGCCCCAGCATTTT	CASRGGTTNQPQHF
TRBV5-1	TRBJ2-2	NA	TRBD1	TGCGCCAGCAGCCAGGGACAGGGGGCAGAAACCGGGGAGCTGTTTTTT	CASSQGQGAETGELFF
TRBV7-9	TRBJ2-3	few	NA	TGTTCCAGCAGCTCCCCCGGAGATAGGGATACGCAGTATTTT	CSSSSPGDRDTQYF
TRBV6-5	TRBJ1-2	once	NA	TGTGCCAGCAGTTCCATCGACAGGCTAAACTATGGCTACACCTTC	CASSSIDRLNYGYTF
TRBV28	TRBJ1-2	once	TRBD1	TGTGCCAGCAGTTCCTCGGGCGGGGGACAGGGCAACTATGGCTACACCTTC	CASSSSGGGQGNYGYTF
TRBV6-5	TRBJ1-6	few	NA	TGTGCCAGCGCGGAGGTCAATTCACCCCTCCACTTT	CASAEVNSPLHF